Following are 26 T cell receptor beta chains from one sample sequenced in a study of tumor-infiltrating lymphocytes in primary liver carcinoma. Total RNA and DNA came together from approximately 20-30 mg of bulk tissue without cell sorting. From 500 ng total RNA, TCR beta cDNA was generated with a primer in the constant region. The TCR beta library was amplified through three nested multiplex PCR rounds in a modified ARM-PCR procedure. Running 10 cycles apiece, the first two PCR rounds relied on TRBV1-TRBV30 forward primers together with a C-beta reverse primer. A single record per CDR3 protein comes from TCRdb applying MiXCR to the multiplex PCR reads. This sample carries some 32,000 distinct CDR3 sequences, about three quarters of them seen once, and the ten largest clones take over 30%. The sample consisted of liver tumor tissue from sampling region 5. Subset described: tumor region T5, tumor centre. The receptors here all came from a man between 35 and 55 years old with primary liver carcinoma and hepatitis B virus infection.

On this clonotype itself: The junction and the germline gene differ at one end; a read error may be behind it. This rearrangement joins TRBV28 to TRBJ2-7; D is unclear. This CDR3 comprises 13 residues. Germline V gene data show CDR1 as MDHEN and CDR2 as SYDVKM. The CDR3 loop reads CASSYYGPYEQYF. The CDR3 DNA is TGTGCCAGCAGTTATTACGGTCCCTATGAGCAGTACTTC.

Regarding this clonotype: One end of the junction is discordant with germline, which a read error may explain. The CDR3 loop is CASNPGPSSNEQYF. The CDR3 DNA sequence: TGTGCCAGCAATCCCGGTCCCAGTTCTAACGAGCAGTATTTC. The V call is TRBV28, the J call TRBJ2-7, with D unresolved. The germline V gene encodes CDR1 MDHEN and CDR2 SYDVKM. This CDR3 is 14 amino acids long.

About this clonotype itself: A single base separates this from a much larger clone, so it may be a read error. The rearrangement links TRBV7-9 to TRBJ2-7, with D maybe TRBD2 (5 bases). The length of the CDR3 is 15 residues. Germline CDR1 and CDR2: SEHNR and FQNEAQ (reference sequence). The CDR3: CVSGWASALNYEQYF. The CDR3, as DNA: TGTGTCAGCGGCTGGGCGAGCGCGCTTAACTACGAGCAGTACTTC.

A remark on this clonotype: An end of the junction differs from the germline gene, which may be a read error. This chain uses TRBV4-2 with TRBJ2-7; the match to TRBD2 covers 7 bases. CDR1 and CDR2 from the germline V gene are LGHNA and YNFKEQ. This CDR3 contains 15 residues. The CDR3 DNA reads TGTGTCAGCAGCCAATTAGCGGGTGATCAACACGAGCAGTACTTC. It is translated as CVSSQLAGDQHEQYF.

The J gene is TRBJ2-1, the V gene TRBV10-2, with 9 bases that match TRBD2. The junction had 9 bases not matched to a gene; V was cut back by 2 bases and J by 4 bases. From germline, CDR1 is WSHSY and CDR2 SAAADI. The CDR3 length is 17 residues. The CDR3 sequence: CASSEPKGLALYNEQFF. CDR3 sequence (DNA): TGCGCCAGCAGTGAGCCAAAGGGACTAGCCTTATACAATGAGCAGTTCTTC.

This chain uses TRBV6-1 with TRBJ2-7, with 7 bases matching TRBD2. The junction had 20 bases not matched to a gene; V was cut back by 11 bases and J by 13 bases. CDR3 length equals 13 residues. The germline CDR1 and CDR2 sequences are MNHNS and SASEGT. Here the CDR3 reads CAAGVLPSYEYYF. The CDR3 DNA sequence: TGTGCCGCGGGGGTCCTACCCTCCTACGAGTACTACTTC.

A note on this clonotype: The junction does not match germline at one end; this may be a read error. The CDR3 DNA sequence: TGCGTCAGCAGCCAACGGACTAGCGCCCGAGAGGTCTACGAGCAGTACTTC. Protein sequence: CVSSQRTSAREVYEQYF. The rearrangement uses TRBV4-1 and TRBJ2-7; 9 nucleotides line up with TRBD2. Germline CDR1 reads MGHRA; CDR2 reads YSYEKL. There are 17 residues in the CDR3.

With respect to this clonotype: Without the conserved terminal phenylalanine or tryptophan, this CDR3 likely stems from a read error. The DNA is omitted, as the CDR3 cannot be located on it reliably, and the CDR3 follows TCRdb's listing. The chain uses TRBV6-6 and TRBJ2-7; TRBD1 was called by the table and not checked on the DNA. With termini counted, the CDR3 has 15 amino acids. Looked up from germline, CDR1 is MNHNY and CDR2 is SVGAGI (reference sequence). This CDR3 reads CASSYSGKPTYEQYL.

The CDR3 sequence is CASSQEGLYNEQFF. The CDR3 bases are TGTGCCAGCAGCCAAGAGGGGCTTTACAATGAGCAGTTCTTC. The J gene is TRBJ2-1, the V gene TRBV4-2; tentatively, D is TRBD1 (5 bases). Germline V gene lookup returns CDR1 LGHNA and CDR2 YNFKEQ. V was cut by 0 bases and J by 4 bases, with 7 bases left in between. The CDR3 runs 14 residues.

Remarks on this clonotype: One junction end does not reproduce the germline sequence, and a read error may be involved. The J gene is TRBJ2-5, the V gene TRBV11-2, with TRBD1 matching over 7 bases. The germline V gene has CDR1 SGHAT and CDR2 FQNNGV. The CDR3 contains 16 residues. The CDR3 DNA follows: TGTGCCAGCGGCTTAACAGCAGGGGGTTTGGGGGAGACCCAGTACTTC. Residues: CASGLTAGGLGETQYF.

On this clonotype: An end of the junction differs from the germline gene, which may be a read error. The genes are TRBV29-1 and TRBJ2-7, with D unresolved. This CDR3 region has 13 residues. CDR1 and CDR2 (germline): SQVTM, ANQGSEA. CDR3 nucleotide sequence: TGCAGCGTTGCAGATGTTCCCTCCTACGTGCAGTACTTC. Translated: CSVADVPSYVQYF.

Notes on this clonotype: This CDR3 fails to terminate in the conserved phenylalanine or tryptophan, so it likely reflects a read error. The DNA is omitted, as the CDR3 cannot be located on it reliably, and the CDR3 follows TCRdb's listing. The chain carries TRBV29-1 and TRBJ2-1; the table's D call, TRBD1, has no DNA check behind it. Ends included, the CDR3 has 12 residues. Germline V gene lookup returns CDR1 SQVTM and CDR2 ANQGSEA. The CDR3 sequence is CSTRPGGNEQFI.

Ten or more counts support this clonotype. V gene TRBV5-1 combines with J gene TRBJ2-7; 10 bases line up with TRBD2. Germline values: CDR1 SGHRS, CDR2 YFSETQ. CDR3 size: 15 residues. With V trimmed by 9 bases and J by 5 bases, 14 bases remained unmatched. As DNA, the CDR3 is TGCGCCACCACTGAGACGGGGCTAGCGGGAGACGAGCAGTACTTC. The encoded protein is CATTETGLAGDEQYF.

This clonotype appeared many times. This chain connects TRBV20-1 to TRBJ2-5, with 10 bases aligning to TRBD1. The CDR3 length is 15 residues. With 1 base clipped from V and 5 bases from J, the junction kept 7 bases outside the gene matches. Germline assignment: CDR1 DFQATT and CDR2 SNEGSKA (reference sequence). CDR3 in amino acids: CSARAGQGRMETQYF. CDR3 coding DNA: TGCAGTGCTAGAGCGGGACAGGGGCGGATGGAGACCCAGTACTTC.

To note about this clonotype: Mismatch with germline at one junction end may stem from a read error. V usage is TRBV2 and J usage is TRBJ2-2, with 9 bases lining up with TRBD1. Germline CDR1 SNHLY, CDR2 FYNNEI. This CDR3 spans 15 amino acids. The CDR3 DNA reads as TGTGCCAGCAGGCTGGACAGGGGTATCACCAGGGAGCTGTTTTTT. This translates into CASRLDRGITRELFF.

V and J are TRBV5-4 and TRBJ2-2, with TRBD2 matching 12 bases. CDR1 is SGHNT, CDR2 YYREEE, per germline (reference sequence). Trimming removed 0 bases from V and 8 bases from J; junction bases left unmatched: 11. The CDR3 spans 18 residues. The CDR3 nucleotides read TGTGCCAGCAGCTTGGTGAGACTAGCGGGAGCGGGCACTGGGGAGCTGTTTTTT. As protein: CASSLVRLAGAGTGELFF.

As concerns this clonotype: Mismatch with germline at one junction end may stem from a read error. The CDR3 bases are TGTACCAGTAGTCTGGACCGTGACTACAATGAGCAATTCTTC. Residues: CTSSLDRDYNEQFF. The chain carries TRBV19 and TRBJ2-1, with D tentatively TRBD2 (5 bases). Germline V gene data show CDR1 as LNHDA and CDR2 as SQIVND (reference sequence). The CDR3 has 14 amino acids. The full variable domain, in which reference TRBV19 and TRBJ2-1 provide the parts outside the CDR3, is DGGITQSPKYLFRKEGQNVTLSCEQNLNHDAMYWYRQDPGQGLRLIYYSQIVNDFQKGDIAEGYSVSREKKESFPLTVTSAQKNPTAFYLCTSSLDRDYNEQFFGPGTRLTVL.

This clonotype was counted a single time. Likely a read error: the CDR3 ends without its conserved phenylalanine or tryptophan. The chain is built from TRBV6-6 and TRBJ2-1, with D tentatively TRBD1 (6 bases). The CDR3 consists of 17 residues. CDR1 MNHNY and CDR2 SVGAGI come from the germline V gene (reference sequence). V lost 4 bases and J lost 6, with 22 bases in between. The CDR3 loop is CASSSPLGALESNEQFL. The CDR3 DNA reads as TGTGCCAGCAGTTCCCCGTTGGGGGCGTTAGAATCCAATGAGCAGTTCCTC.

This clonotype was seen many times. J is TRBJ1-5 and V is TRBV11-2; tentative D call: TRBD1 (6 bases). The CDR3 spans 16 residues. V was pared by 5 bases and J by 7 bases, with 21 bases between. In germline, CDR1 is SGHAT, CDR2 FQNNGV. In nucleotides, the CDR3 is TGTGCCAGCAGCCAAAGCATTAATCCGGGGGGCCAGCCCCAGCATTTT. Its protein is CASSQSINPGGQPQHF.

This chain joins TRBV12-3 or TRBV12-4 and TRBJ1-6; D is uncertain. The CDR3 contains 14 residues. The V and J ends lost 3 bases and 7 bases respectively, with 10 bases between them. The CDR3 spells CASSFGRSNSPLHF. The CDR3 nucleotides are TGTGCCAGCAGTTTTGGCAGATCGAATTCACCCCTCCACTTT.

As regards this clonotype: A junction boundary mismatches the germline segment, possibly from a read error. CDR3 nucleotides: TGTGCCAGCAGTTTATGGGGTGGGGCGGACACAGCCAAAGACATTCGGTACTTC. Translated, it gives CASSLWGGADTAKDIRYF. The rearrangement joins TRBV12-3 or TRBV12-4 to TRBJ2-4, with D possibly matching TRBD1 (5 bases). This CDR3 has 18 residues.

This clonotype was seen more than once but under ten times. One end of the junction is discordant with germline, which a read error may explain. V usage is TRBV7-8 and J usage is TRBJ2-7; D possibly matches TRBD1 or TRBD2 (5 bases each). The CDR3 covers 16 residues. The germline CDR1 and CDR2 sequences are SGHVS and FQNEAQ. This chain's CDR3 is CAISVPRDLALYEQYF. CDR3 bases: TGTGCCATCAGCGTCCCCCGGGACCTCGCCCTCTACGAGCAGTACTTC.

Note on this clonotype: The missing conserved phenylalanine or tryptophan at the end of this CDR3 makes a read error likely. The chain joins TRBV29-1 to TRBJ2-1; D might be TRBD1 (7 bases). Germline V CDR1 and CDR2: SQVTM, ANQGSEA. The CDR3 consists of 12 residues. CDR3 coding DNA: TGCAGCGCCCGCTCAGGGGGGAATGGGCAGTTCCTC. It codes for CSARSGGNGQFL.

The chain carries TRBV7-2 and TRBJ2-3; 14 bases match TRBD2. Germline V gene sequence: CDR1 SGHTA, CDR2 FQGNSA. The V gene end was trimmed by 5 bases and the J gene end by 5 bases; junction bases not matched to a gene: 9. The CDR3 sequence is 17 residues long. The CDR3 DNA reads TGTGCCAGCAGCGTCAGACTAGCGGGAGGGCCAATAGATACGCAGTATTTT. Translated: CASSVRLAGGPIDTQYF.

Notes on this clonotype: One junction end disagrees with the germline gene, perhaps due to a read error. This sequence joins TRBV11-2 and TRBJ2-7; possible D gene TRBD2, 5 bases. Germline CDR1 is SGHAT and CDR2 is FQNNGV. The CDR3 runs 15 residues. CDR3 nucleotides: TGTACCAGCAGCTTAGAGTCCGGGATATCTGGTGAGCAGTACTTC. It is translated as CTSSLESGISGEQYF.

Concerning this clonotype: The conserved final phenylalanine or tryptophan is absent from the CDR3, which likely points to a read error. V gene TRBV12-3 or TRBV12-4 combines with J gene TRBJ1-1, with D hard to call. V was cut by 2 bases and J by 1 base, with 2 bases left in between. The CDR3 consists of 12 residues. For the CDR3, the DNA is TGTGCCAGCAGTTTAAGGAACACTGAAGCTTTCTCT. Its translation is CASSLRNTEAFS.